This T cell receptor (beta chain) came from a study of blood T cell repertoires in COVID-19 (dated by TCRdb to about 2020). Regarding the complete study: The collaborator samples originated in the United States, Italy and Spain and spanned the acute and convalescent phases of COVID-19. The prospective study material was composed of cDNA or gDNA derived from T cells, B-cell-depleted T cells, or PBMCs. Subjects who had been exposed to COVID-19, were actively infected with it, or had recovered from it provided the deeply sampled blood TCRbeta repertoires that made up the dataset. The repertoires were made available in a free public database intended to serve as a resource for research on the immune response to SARS-CoV-2. Samples came from the ongoing ImmuneRACE study (first 160 participants) plus 1,254 subjects from 6 global collaborators. The sample metadata nearly always contained a de-identified subject ID, COVID-19 status, age in years and sex. Where HLA class I and class II types were available, the types were taken from metadata supplied by the sample provider, not from assay-based typing.

TCRbeta CDR3 regions were amplified from genomic DNA using the immunoSEQ Assay, a bias-controlled multiplex PCR. Per the source publication's procedure: Nucleated cell counts per sample were estimated from amplification of reference gene primers within the assay. Sequence reads were collapsed and filtered to measure the absolute abundance of every unique TCRbeta CDR3 rearrangement. Productive Simpson clonality was computed per sample as the square root of Simpson's diversity index over productive rearrangements. TCRdb took over this immuneACCESS table, retaining in-frame rearrangements with V and J assigned. Such tables are incomplete; in checked studies, under half of the missing clones stem from an unresolved V gene, and the remainder is unexplained. V and J calls and clone size are given by that table; D and trimming were obtained from the DNA. The sample yields some 240,000 clones; 92% were counted once. 0.65% to 0.85% of the sample is held by the ten biggest clonotypes.

As concerns this clone: Its antigen specificity is not known. No qualities accompany the bases; no much larger clone lies one base away.

What the research found in general, with its limitations: The quantity of clinical and demographic metadata differed by source and by participant and was supplied without curation.

One collaborating source in Seattle enrolled patients during active infection and followed them longitudinally through the course of disease. Whole blood was collected in K2EDTA tubes by collaborating institutions according to the institutions' own protocols. For TCRbeta analysis, collaborators shipped samples in one of three forms: frozen whole blood, isolated PBMCs, or DNA extracted from either of those sample types. In the germline V gene (reference sequence), CDR1 corresponds to LNHDA and CDR2 to SQIVND. V trim: 6 bases; J trim: 7 bases; unmatched bases: 11. The CDR3 runs 15 amino acids, cysteine and phenylalanine included. Of the read, only the CDR3 DNA is kept; its 45 bases are in frame from base 1.

The TCR was taken from a man aged 55 to 69 with COVID-19, enrolled during active disease. The source material was peripheral blood. The V and J segments used are TRBV19 and TRBJ1-5; 8 bases in the middle match TRBD1. Here is the DNA: TGTGCCAGTAGAGAAGGACAGGGAGGCTACCAGCCCCAGCATTTT. It is translated as CASREGQGGYQPQHF.